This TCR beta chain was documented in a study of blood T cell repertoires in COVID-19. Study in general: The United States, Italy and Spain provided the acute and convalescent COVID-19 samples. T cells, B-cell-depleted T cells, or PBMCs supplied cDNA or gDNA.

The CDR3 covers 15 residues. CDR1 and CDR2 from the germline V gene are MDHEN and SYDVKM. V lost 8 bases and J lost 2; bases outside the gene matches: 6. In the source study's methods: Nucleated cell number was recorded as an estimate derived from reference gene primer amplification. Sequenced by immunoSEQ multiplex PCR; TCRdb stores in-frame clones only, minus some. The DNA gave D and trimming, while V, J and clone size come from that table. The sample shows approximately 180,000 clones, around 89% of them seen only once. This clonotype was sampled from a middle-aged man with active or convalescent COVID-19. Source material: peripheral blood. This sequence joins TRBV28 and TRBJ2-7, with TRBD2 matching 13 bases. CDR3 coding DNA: TGTGCCAGCCGTCCCGGGACTAGCGGGACCTACGAGCAGTACTTC. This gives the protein CASRPGTSGTYEQYF.